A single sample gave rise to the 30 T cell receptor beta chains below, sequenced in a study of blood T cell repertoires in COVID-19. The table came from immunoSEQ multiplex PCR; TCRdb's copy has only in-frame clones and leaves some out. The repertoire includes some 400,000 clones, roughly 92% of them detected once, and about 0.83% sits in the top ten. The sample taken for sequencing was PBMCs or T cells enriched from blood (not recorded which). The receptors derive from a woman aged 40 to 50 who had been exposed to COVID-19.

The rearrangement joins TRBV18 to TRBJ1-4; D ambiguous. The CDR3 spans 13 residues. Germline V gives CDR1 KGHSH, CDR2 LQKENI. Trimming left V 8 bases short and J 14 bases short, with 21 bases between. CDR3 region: CASHNRGTSRLFF. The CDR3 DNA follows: TGTGCCAGCCATAACCGGGGTACATCACGGCTGTTTTTT.

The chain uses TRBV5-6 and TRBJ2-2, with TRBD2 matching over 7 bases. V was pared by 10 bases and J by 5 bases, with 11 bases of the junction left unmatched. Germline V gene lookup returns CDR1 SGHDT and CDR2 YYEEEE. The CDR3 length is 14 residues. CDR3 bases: TGTGCCGGATCAGGGATGGGGGGGACCGGGGAGCTGTTTTTT. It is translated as CAGSGMGGTGELFF.

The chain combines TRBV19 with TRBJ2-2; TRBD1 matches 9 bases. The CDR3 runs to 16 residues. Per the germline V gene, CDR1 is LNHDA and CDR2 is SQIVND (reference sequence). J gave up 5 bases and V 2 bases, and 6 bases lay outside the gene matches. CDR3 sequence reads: CASSIMGGQGTGELFF. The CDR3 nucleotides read TGTGCCAGTAGTATAATGGGGGGACAGGGTACCGGGGAGCTGTTTTTT.

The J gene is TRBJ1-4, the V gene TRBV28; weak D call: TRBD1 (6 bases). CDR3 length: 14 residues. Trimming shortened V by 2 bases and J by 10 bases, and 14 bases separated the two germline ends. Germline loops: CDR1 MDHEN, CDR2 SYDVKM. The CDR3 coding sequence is TGTGCCAGCAGTTTAACAGGTAGAGGGGGAAAACTGTTTTTT. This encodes CASSLTGRGGKLFF.

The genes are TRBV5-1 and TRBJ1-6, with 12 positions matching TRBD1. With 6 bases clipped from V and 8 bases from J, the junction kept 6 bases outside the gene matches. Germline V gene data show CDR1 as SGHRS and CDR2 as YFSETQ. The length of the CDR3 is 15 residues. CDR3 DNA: TGCGCCAGCACCTACAGGGACAGGGGGCATTCACCCCTCCACTTT. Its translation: CASTYRDRGHSPLHF. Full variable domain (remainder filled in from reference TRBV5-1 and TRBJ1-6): KAGVTQTPRYLIKTRGQQVTLSCSPISGHRSVSWYQQTPGQGLQFLFEYFSETQRNKGNFPGRFSGRQFSNSRSEMNVSTLELGDSALYLCASTYRDRGHSPLHFGNGTRLTVT.

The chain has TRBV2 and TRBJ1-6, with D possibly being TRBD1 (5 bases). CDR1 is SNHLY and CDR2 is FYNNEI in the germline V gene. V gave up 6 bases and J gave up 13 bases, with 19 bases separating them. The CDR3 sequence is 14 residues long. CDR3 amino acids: CASRTGSGGKPLHF. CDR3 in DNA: TGTGCCAGCAGGACTGGATCGGGGGGGAAGCCCCTCCACTTT.

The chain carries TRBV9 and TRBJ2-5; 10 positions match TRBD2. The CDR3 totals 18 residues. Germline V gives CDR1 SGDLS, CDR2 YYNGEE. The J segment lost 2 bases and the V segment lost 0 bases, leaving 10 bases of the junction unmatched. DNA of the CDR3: TGTGCCAGCAGCGTAGGGAGCGGGGGGGCTCTCATTCAAGAGACCCAGTACTTC. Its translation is CASSVGSGGALIQETQYF.

The CDR3 coding sequence is TGTGCCAGCAGCCGCCAAGCCTCGAACTCTGGAAACACCATATATTTT. Translated: CASSRQASNSGNTIYF. V is TRBV3-1 (or the pseudogene TRBV3-2) and J is TRBJ1-3; D is uncertain. Trimming took 4 bases from V and 0 from J, leaving 13 bases between them. The CDR3 runs 16 residues. Per germline, CDR1 LGHDT and CDR2 YNNKEL (reference sequence).

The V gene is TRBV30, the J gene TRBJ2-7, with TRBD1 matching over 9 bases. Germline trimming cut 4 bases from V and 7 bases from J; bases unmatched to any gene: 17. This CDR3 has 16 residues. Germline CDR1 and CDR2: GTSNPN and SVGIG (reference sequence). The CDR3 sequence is CAWTKDRGYASWEQYF. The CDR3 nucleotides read TGTGCCTGGACTAAAGACAGGGGGTACGCTAGTTGGGAGCAGTACTTC.

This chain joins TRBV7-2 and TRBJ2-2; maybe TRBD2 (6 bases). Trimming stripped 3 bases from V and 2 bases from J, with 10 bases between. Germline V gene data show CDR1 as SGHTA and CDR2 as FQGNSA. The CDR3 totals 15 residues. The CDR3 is CASSLGGRNTGELFF. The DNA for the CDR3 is TGTGCCAGCAGCTTGGGGGGTAGAAACACCGGGGAGCTGTTTTTT.

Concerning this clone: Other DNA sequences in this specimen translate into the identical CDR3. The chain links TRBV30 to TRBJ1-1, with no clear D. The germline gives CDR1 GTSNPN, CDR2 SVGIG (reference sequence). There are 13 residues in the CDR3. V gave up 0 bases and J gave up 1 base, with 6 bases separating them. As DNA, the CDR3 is TGTGCCTGGAGTGTAGCCGGGAACACTGAAGCTTTCTTT. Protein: CAWSVAGNTEAFF.

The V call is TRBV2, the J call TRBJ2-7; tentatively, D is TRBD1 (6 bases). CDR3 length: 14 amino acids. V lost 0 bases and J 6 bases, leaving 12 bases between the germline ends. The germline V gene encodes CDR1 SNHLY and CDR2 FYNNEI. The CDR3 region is CASSEATTGSEQYF. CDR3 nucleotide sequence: TGTGCCAGCAGTGAAGCGACAACAGGGTCCGAGCAGTACTTC.

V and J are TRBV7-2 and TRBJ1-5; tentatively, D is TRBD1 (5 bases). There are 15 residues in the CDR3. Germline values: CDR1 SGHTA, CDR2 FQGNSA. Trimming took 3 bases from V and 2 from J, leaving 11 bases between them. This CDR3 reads CASSFQGFGNQPQHF. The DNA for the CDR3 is TGTGCCAGCAGCTTCCAGGGATTCGGCAATCAGCCCCAGCATTTT.

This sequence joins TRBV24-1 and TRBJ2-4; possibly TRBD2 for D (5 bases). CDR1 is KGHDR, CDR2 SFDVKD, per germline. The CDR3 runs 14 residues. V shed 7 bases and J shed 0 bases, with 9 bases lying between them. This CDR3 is CATSRSGAKNIQYF. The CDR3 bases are TGTGCCACCAGCCGGAGCGGAGCCAAAAACATTCAGTACTTC.

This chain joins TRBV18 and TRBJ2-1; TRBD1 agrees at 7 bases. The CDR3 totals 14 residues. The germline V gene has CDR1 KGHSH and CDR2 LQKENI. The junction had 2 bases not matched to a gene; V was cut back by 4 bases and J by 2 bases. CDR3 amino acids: CASSQGAAYNEQFF. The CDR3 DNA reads TGTGCCAGCTCACAGGGGGCCGCCTACAATGAGCAGTTCTTC.

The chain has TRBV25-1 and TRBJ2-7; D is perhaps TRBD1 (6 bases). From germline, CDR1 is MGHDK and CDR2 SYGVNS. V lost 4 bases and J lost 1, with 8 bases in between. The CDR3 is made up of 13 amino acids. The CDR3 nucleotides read TGTGCCAGCAGTGCGGGGACATCCTACGAGCAGTACTTC. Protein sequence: CASSAGTSYEQYF.

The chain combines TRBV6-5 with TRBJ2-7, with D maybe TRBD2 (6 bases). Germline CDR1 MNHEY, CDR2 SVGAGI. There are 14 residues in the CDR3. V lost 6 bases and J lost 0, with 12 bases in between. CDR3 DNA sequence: TGTGCCAGCAGCAGACTAGTAGGCTCCTACGAGCAGTACTTC. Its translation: CASSRLVGSYEQYF.

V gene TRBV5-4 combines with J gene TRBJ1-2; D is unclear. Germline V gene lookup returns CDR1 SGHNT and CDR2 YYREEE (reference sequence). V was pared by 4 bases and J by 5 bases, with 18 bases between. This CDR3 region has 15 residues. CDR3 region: CASSPRRETSYGYTF. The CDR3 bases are TGTGCCAGCAGCCCCCGGAGGGAAACAAGTTATGGCTACACCTTC.

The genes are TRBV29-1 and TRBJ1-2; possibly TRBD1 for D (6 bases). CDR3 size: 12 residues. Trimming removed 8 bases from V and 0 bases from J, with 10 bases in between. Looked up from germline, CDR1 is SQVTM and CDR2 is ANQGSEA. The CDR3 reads CSINRANYGYTF. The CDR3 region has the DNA TGCAGCATCAACAGGGCTAACTATGGCTACACCTTC.

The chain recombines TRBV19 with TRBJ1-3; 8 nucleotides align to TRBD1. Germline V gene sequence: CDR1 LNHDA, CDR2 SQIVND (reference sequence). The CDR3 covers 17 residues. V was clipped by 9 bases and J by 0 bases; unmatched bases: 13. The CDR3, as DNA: TGTGCCAGCACAAGAACTTTCAGGGGGCACTCTGGAAACACCATATATTTT. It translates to CASTRTFRGHSGNTIYF.

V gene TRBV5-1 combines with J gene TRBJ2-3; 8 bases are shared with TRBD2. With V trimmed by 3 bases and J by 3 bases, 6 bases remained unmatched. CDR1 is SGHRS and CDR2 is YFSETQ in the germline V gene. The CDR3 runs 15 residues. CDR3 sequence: CASSSSGGPTDTQYF. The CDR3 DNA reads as TGCGCCAGCAGCTCTTCGGGGGGGCCGACAGATACGCAGTATTTT.

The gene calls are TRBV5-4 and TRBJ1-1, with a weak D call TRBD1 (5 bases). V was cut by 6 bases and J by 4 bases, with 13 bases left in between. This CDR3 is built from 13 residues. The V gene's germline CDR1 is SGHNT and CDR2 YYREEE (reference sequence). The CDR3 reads CASTQGMGTEAFF. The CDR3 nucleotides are TGTGCCAGCACGCAGGGTATGGGCACTGAAGCTTTCTTT.

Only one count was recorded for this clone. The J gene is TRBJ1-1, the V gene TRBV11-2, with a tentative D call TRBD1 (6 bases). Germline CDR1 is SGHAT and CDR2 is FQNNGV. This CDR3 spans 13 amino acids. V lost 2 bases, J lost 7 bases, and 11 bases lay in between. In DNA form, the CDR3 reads TGTGCCAGCAGCTTACGACAGGCTGTTGAAGCTTTCTTT. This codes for CASSLRQAVEAFF.

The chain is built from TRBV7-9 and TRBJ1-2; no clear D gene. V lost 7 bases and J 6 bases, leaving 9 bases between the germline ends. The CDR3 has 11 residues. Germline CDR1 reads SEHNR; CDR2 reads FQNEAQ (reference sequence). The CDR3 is CASTSEDGYTF. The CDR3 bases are TGTGCCAGCACCTCAGAGGATGGCTACACCTTC.

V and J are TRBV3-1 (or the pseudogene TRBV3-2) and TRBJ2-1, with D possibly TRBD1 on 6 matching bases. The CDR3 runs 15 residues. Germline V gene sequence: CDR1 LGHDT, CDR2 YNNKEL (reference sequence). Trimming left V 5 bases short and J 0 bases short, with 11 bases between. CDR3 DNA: TGTGCCAGCAGCAGGGACACCAACTCCTACAATGAGCAGTTCTTC. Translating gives CASSRDTNSYNEQFF.

Written as DNA, the CDR3 is TGTGCCAGCAGCTTTGTCGTCGGGACTCGCTCCAATGAGCAGTTCTTC. Residues: CASSFVVGTRSNEQFF. This chain joins TRBV5-6 and TRBJ2-1, with D perhaps matching TRBD2 (6 bases). This CDR3 region has 16 residues. Per germline, CDR1 SGHDT and CDR2 YYEEEE. The germline V and J ends were trimmed by 2 bases and 6 bases, with 18 bases remaining between them.

For the CDR3, the DNA is TGTGCCAGCAGCTTAGCCCCCAAGGTAGTGAGCAGGGGATTTCAAGAGACCCAGTACTTC. This codes for CASSLAPKVVSRGFQETQYF. This chain uses TRBV13 with TRBJ2-5, with D perhaps TRBD1 (6 bases). The V and J ends lost 1 base and 2 bases respectively, with 26 bases between them. CDR3 length: 20 residues. Germline lookup yields CDR1 PRHDT and CDR2 FYEKMQ (reference sequence).

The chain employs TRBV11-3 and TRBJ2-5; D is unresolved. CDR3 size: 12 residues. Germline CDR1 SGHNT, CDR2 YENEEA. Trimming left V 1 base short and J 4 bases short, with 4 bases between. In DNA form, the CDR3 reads TGTGCCAGCAGCTTAGTGGCAGAGACCCAGTACTTC. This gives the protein CASSLVAETQYF.

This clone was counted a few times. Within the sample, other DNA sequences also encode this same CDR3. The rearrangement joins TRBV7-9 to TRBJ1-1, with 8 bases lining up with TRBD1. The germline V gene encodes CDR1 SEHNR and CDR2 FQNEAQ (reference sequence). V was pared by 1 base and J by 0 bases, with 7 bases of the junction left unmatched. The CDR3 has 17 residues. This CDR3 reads CASSLVGTGRMNTEAFF. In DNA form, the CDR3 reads TGTGCCAGCAGCTTAGTTGGGACAGGTAGAATGAACACTGAAGCTTTCTTT.

CDR3 coding DNA: TGTGCCAGCAATCCGAATACCGGGATTATATCGGATACGCAGTATTTT. This sequence encodes CASNPNTGIISDTQYF. This sequence joins TRBV19 and TRBJ2-3, with a weak D call TRBD2 (5 bases). The CDR3 covers 16 residues. Germline V gene data show CDR1 as LNHDA and CDR2 as SQIVND (reference sequence). V shed 9 bases and J shed 6 bases, with 25 bases lying between them.